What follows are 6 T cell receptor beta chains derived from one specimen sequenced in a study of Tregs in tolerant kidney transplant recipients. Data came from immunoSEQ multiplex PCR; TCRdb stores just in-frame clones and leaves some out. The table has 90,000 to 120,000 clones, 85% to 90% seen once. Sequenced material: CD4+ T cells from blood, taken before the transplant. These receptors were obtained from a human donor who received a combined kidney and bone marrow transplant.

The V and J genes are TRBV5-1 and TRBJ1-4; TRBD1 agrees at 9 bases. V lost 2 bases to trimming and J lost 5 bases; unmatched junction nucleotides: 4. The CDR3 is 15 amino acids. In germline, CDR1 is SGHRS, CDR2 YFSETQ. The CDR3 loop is CASSFGDRENEKLFF. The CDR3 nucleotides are TGCGCCAGCAGCTTCGGGGACAGGGAGAATGAAAAACTGTTTTTT. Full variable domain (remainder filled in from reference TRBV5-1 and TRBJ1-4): KAGVTQTPRYLIKTRGQQVTLSCSPISGHRSVSWYQQTPGQGLQFLFEYFSETQRNKGNFPGRFSGRQFSNSRSEMNVSTLELGDSALYLCASSFGDRENEKLFFGSGTQLSVL.

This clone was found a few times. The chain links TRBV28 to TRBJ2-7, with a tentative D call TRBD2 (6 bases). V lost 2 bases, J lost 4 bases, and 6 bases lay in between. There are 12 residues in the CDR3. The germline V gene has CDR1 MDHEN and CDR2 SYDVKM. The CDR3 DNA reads TGTGCCAGCAGTTTAGGGAGGTACGAGCAGTACTTC. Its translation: CASSLGRYEQYF. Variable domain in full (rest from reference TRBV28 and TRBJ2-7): DVKVTQSSRYLVKRTGEKVFLECVQDMDHENMFWYRQDPGLGLRLIYFSYDVKMKEKGDIPEGYSVSREKKERFSLILESASTNQTSMYLCASSLGRYEQYFGPGTRLTVT.

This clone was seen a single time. CDR3 bases: TGTGCCAGCGGACTAGCGGGATTGAAAGAGACCCAGTACTTC. It yields the protein CASGLAGLKETQYF. The chain couples TRBV28 to TRBJ2-5, with 12 nucleotides matching TRBD2. Germline CDR1 and CDR2: MDHEN and SYDVKM. The V and J ends lost 8 bases and 3 bases, in that order; junction bases with no gene match: 4. The CDR3 has 14 residues.

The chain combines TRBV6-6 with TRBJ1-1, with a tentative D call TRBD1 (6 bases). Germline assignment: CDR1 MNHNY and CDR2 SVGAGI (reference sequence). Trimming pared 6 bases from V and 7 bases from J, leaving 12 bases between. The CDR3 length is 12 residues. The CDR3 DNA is TGTGCCAGCAGGGGTGGACAGCTTGAAGCTTTCTTT. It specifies CASRGGQLEAFF.

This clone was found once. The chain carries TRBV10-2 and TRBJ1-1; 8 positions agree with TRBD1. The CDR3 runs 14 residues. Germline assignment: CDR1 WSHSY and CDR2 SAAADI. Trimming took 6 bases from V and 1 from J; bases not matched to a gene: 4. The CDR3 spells CASRTGVTNTEAFF. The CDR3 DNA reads TGCGCCAGCAGGACAGGGGTTACGAACACTGAAGCTTTCTTT.

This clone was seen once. The CDR3 loop reads CASSQDSPAGTKNIQYF. The CDR3 DNA reads TGCGCCAGCAGCCAAGATTCCCCTGCAGGGACCAAAAACATTCAGTACTTC. The chain employs TRBV4-1 and TRBJ2-4; a possible D gene is TRBD1 (5 bases). Trimming removed 0 bases from V and 2 bases from J, with 14 bases in between. The germline V gene encodes CDR1 MGHRA and CDR2 YSYEKL. This CDR3 comprises 17 residues.